The clone carrying this T cell receptor beta chain was seen a handful of times. The antigen is not known. The sample belongs to a study of shared clonotypes between healthy human individuals. Study information: Researchers drew samples from a couple of women and three men aged 18 to 49. Findings and caveats of the study: Approximately 5.1% was the fraction of naive CD4 clonotypes found shared across several donors. Limited genetic and exposure-history diversity came from having few donors.

Germline V gives CDR1 SGHRS, CDR2 YFSETQ. V shed 4 bases and J shed 1 base, with 16 bases lying between them. The CDR3 consists of 16 residues. Sequencing was performed with immunoSEQ multiplex PCR; in TCRdb, only in-frame clones are kept and a portion is missing. The table shows about 1 million clones, with under 80% occurring only once. Healthy HIV-negative adults without recent acute infections or vaccinations served as donors. This chain links TRBV5-1 with TRBJ2-3, with D tentatively TRBD1 (7 bases). The sequence came from a man between 18 and 35 years old in good health. The sequencing sample was made of memory CD4+ T cells sorted from blood. Indicated subset: CD45RA-negative fraction. The CDR3 is CASSPGDQGGTDTQYF. The CDR3 DNA follows: TGCGCCAGCAGCCCGGGGGACCAGGGGGGCACAGATACGCAGTATTTT.